This T cell receptor beta chain was profiled in a study of monozygotic twins with inflammatory bowel disease. General study results and limits: Fewer clonotypes were shared with others by IBD patients than by healthy twins, especially with disease activity. No separation of different T cell subtypes was possible.

Germline CDR1 and CDR2: SGDLS and YYNGEE. The CDR3 runs 14 residues. Comments on this clonotype: Its target is not known.

Molecular identifiers with 6-nucleotide sample barcodes were added during cDNA synthesis via template switching. TCRdb re-called the 5' RACE reads and shows each CDR3 protein once, DNA omitted. Its table lists hundreds of thousands of distinct CDR3 sequences. The authors drew around 2.6 ml of blood from each donor. Input material: blood. This TCR came from a human donor with ulcerative colitis or Crohn's disease, or a healthy co-twin of an affected twin (not recorded which). The chain couples TRBV9 to TRBJ2-4; TCRdb returns TRBD1, unconfirmable since there is no DNA. CDR3 loop: CASSVGTGGNIQYF.